The 11 T cell receptor beta chains below were found in one sample sequenced in a study of blood T cell repertoires in COVID-19. Clones were read by immunoSEQ multiplex PCR, and TCRdb kept only the in-frame ones, dropping some. This sample has almost 300,000 clones, with around nine tenths found just once. The sample consisted of peripheral blood. These receptor sequences come from a woman in her twenties or thirties with COVID-19, enrolled during active disease.

The chain employs TRBV6-5 and TRBJ1-2, with 7 nucleotides matching TRBD1. The germline V gene encodes CDR1 MNHEY and CDR2 SVGAGI. This CDR3 spans 16 amino acids. The V and J ends lost 2 bases and 7 bases, in that order; junction bases with no gene match: 13. The CDR3 sequence: CASSYIGQEMATGYTF. CDR3 nucleotides: TGTGCCAGCAGTTACATAGGACAGGAGATGGCGACTGGCTACACCTTC.

This clone was observed once. The J gene is TRBJ2-5, the V gene TRBV7-9, with a possible D match to TRBD1 (5 bases). This CDR3 has 14 amino acids. Germline V gives CDR1 SEHNR, CDR2 FQNEAQ (reference sequence). V was clipped by 2 bases and J by 2 bases, with 9 bases between them. The CDR3, as DNA: TGTGCCAGCAGCTTAATGACAGAACAAGAGACCCAGTACTTC. Its protein product is CASSLMTEQETQYF.

The genes are TRBV11-2 and TRBJ2-1; 8 bases are a match to TRBD1. Germline V CDR1 and CDR2: SGHAT, FQNNGV. V lost 3 bases and J lost 5; bases outside the gene matches: 0. This CDR3 has 13 residues. Written as DNA, the CDR3 is TGTGCCAGCAGCTTGGACAGGGACAATGAGCAGTTCTTC. Translated, it gives CASSLDRDNEQFF.

The chain carries TRBV4-2 and TRBJ2-4; TRBD2 aligns across 10 bases. This CDR3 is built from 18 residues. The V segment lost 1 base and the J segment 1 base; nucleotides outside the gene matches: 7. The germline CDR1 and CDR2 sequences are LGHNA and YNFKEQ. Here the CDR3 DNA reads TGTGCCAGCAGCCAAGCGAGCGGGGGGGCTCAGGCCAAAAACATTCAGTACTTC. Its protein is CASSQASGGAQAKNIQYF.

The V call is TRBV24-1, the J call TRBJ1-5, with D tentatively TRBD1 (6 bases). The CDR3 spans 16 residues. V shed 4 bases and J shed 2 bases, with 14 bases lying between them. The V gene's germline CDR1 is KGHDR and CDR2 SFDVKD. The CDR3 DNA follows: TGTGCCACCAGTGAAATAGGGGGAGCGCGCAATCAGCCCCAGCATTTT. Its translation is CATSEIGGARNQPQHF.

The chain links TRBV3-1 (or the pseudogene TRBV3-2) to TRBJ2-3; tentatively, D is TRBD1 (6 bases). The V and J ends lost 4 bases and 1 base respectively, with 15 bases between them. The CDR3 totals 16 residues. Germline CDR1 and CDR2: LGHDT and YNNKEL (reference sequence). CDR3 DNA sequence: TGTGCCAGCAGCCCGAAATGGTCAGGGGGCACAGATACGCAGTATTTT. Protein sequence: CASSPKWSGGTDTQYF.

V usage is TRBV3-1 (or the pseudogene TRBV3-2) and J usage is TRBJ1-1, with D maybe TRBD1 (5 bases). Germline V lookup: CDR1 LGHDT, CDR2 YNNKEL (reference sequence). This CDR3 has 11 amino acids. Trimming shortened V by 6 bases and J by 14 bases, and 16 bases separated the two germline ends. This chain's CDR3 is CASRGRAGIFF. CDR3 coding DNA: TGTGCCAGCAGAGGTCGGGCAGGGATCTTCTTT.

The chain joins TRBV3-1 (or the pseudogene TRBV3-2) to TRBJ1-3, with 9 nucleotides matching TRBD1. Unmatched junction bases numbered 13, after V lost 0 bases and J lost 1 base. This CDR3 contains 20 residues. Germline V gives CDR1 LGHDT, CDR2 YNNKEL (reference sequence). CDR3: CASSQDPGQGGASSGNTIYF. The CDR3 DNA is TGTGCCAGCAGCCAAGACCCGGGACAGGGTGGGGCCAGTTCTGGAAACACCATATATTTT.

This rearrangement joins TRBV7-2 to TRBJ2-7; D remains unclear. Deletions cut 1 base from V and 3 bases from J, with 10 bases between. This CDR3 has 14 amino acids. The germline CDR1 and CDR2 sequences are SGHTA and FQGNSA. This CDR3 reads CASSLGLRDYEQYF. The CDR3 nucleotides read TGTGCCAGCAGCTTAGGTCTGAGAGACTACGAGCAGTACTTC.

This clone was observed at least ten times. V and J are TRBV15 and TRBJ1-1, with a tentative D call TRBD1 (5 bases). The germline V and J ends were trimmed by 2 bases and 6 bases, with 19 bases remaining between them. The CDR3 totals 16 residues. Germline-derived CDR1 and CDR2 are LNHNV and YYDKDF (reference sequence). Here the CDR3 reads CATSRRGSGSDSEAFF. The CDR3 coding sequence is TGTGCCACCAGCAGACGGGGGAGCGGATCGGACTCTGAAGCTTTCTTT.

The V call is TRBV7-6, the J call TRBJ2-6; D is possibly TRBD1 (6 bases). Trimming cost V 5 bases and J 4 bases, with 21 bases left between them. CDR1 is SGHVS, CDR2 FNYEAQ, per germline. The CDR3 consists of 18 residues. The CDR3 nucleotides read TGTGCCAGCAGCCCTTCTTCCGGACAGCTGACCGGGGCCAACGTCCTGACTTTC. It translates to CASSPSSGQLTGANVLTF. The full variable domain, its missing parts supplied by reference TRBV7-6 and TRBJ2-6, is GAGVSQSPRYKVTKRGQDVALRCDPISGHVSLYWYRQALGQGPEFLTYFNYEAQQDKSGLPNDRFSAERPEGSISTLTIQRTEQRDSAMYRCASSPSSGQLTGANVLTFGAGSRLTVL.